These 29 T cell receptor beta chains came from one sample sequenced in a study of T cells after yellow fever vaccination. TCRdb fed the 5' RACE reads into MiXCR, producing one record per CDR3 protein. The sample consists of about 32,000 distinct CDR3 sequences, 6.6% of them appearing once. Sequencing was performed on PBMCs, either bulk or a sorted T-cell subset (CD4+, CD8+, memory, or dextramer-sorted; not recorded which), taken on the day of the first yellow fever vaccination. The receptors shown here come from a man between 18 and 35 years old who received the YFV17D yellow fever vaccine.

The rearrangement joins TRBV7-9 to TRBJ2-7, with TRBD2 matching 7 bases. Per germline, CDR1 SEHNR and CDR2 FQNEAQ (reference sequence). The junction had 4 bases not matched to a gene; V was cut back by 5 bases and J by 3 bases. The CDR3 loop spans 13 amino acids. The CDR3 DNA reads TGTGCCAGCAGCCTGAGGGACTACTACGAGCAGTACGTC. Its protein is CASSLRDYYEQYV.

Ten or more counts support this clonotype. The V and J genes are TRBV27 and TRBJ1-4; 7 bases align to TRBD1. The CDR3 has 14 residues. V shed 6 bases, J shed 5 bases, and the junction held 6 bases outside the gene matches. The germline V gene has CDR1 MNHEY and CDR2 SMNVEV (reference sequence). The CDR3, as DNA: TGTGCCAGCAGACTACAGGGGACGAATGAAAAACTGTTTTTT. As protein: CASRLQGTNEKLFF.

This clonotype was seen ten or more times. The chain recombines TRBV7-3 with TRBJ2-3; TRBD2 aligns across 7 bases. Germline CDR1 is SGHTA and CDR2 is FQGTGA. Trimming at V came to 6 bases and at J to 3 bases, leaving 9 bases not matched to a gene. CDR3 length equals 15 residues. CDR3 coding DNA: TGTGCCAGCAGTTTCTCCGTCGGGGGGACAGATACGCAGTATTTT. Protein product: CASSFSVGGTDTQYF.

In its sample, this clonotype was seen many times. The CDR3 here is CASSQKRDNTIYF. The DNA of the CDR3 is TGTGCCAGCAGCCAAAAAAGAGATAACACCATATATTTT. The V and J genes are TRBV4-2 and TRBJ1-3; unclear D gene. Trimming shortened V by 2 bases and J by 7 bases, and 9 bases separated the two germline ends. Germline-derived CDR1 and CDR2 are LGHNA and YNFKEQ. The CDR3 sequence is 13 residues long.

This clonotype showed up just a few times. This chain connects TRBV5-4 to TRBJ1-2, with TRBD1 identical over 8 bases. The germline V gene has CDR1 SGHNT and CDR2 YYREEE (reference sequence). The junction had 3 bases not matched to a gene; V was cut back by 0 bases and J by 8 bases. This CDR3 region has 13 residues. The DNA for the CDR3 is TGTGCCAGCAGCTTGGTACAGGGGGGAGGCTACACCTTC. Amino acids: CASSLVQGGGYTF.

A few counts support this clonotype. The chain carries TRBV5-8 and TRBJ1-1; 9 bases map to TRBD1. Germline CDR1 reads SGHTS; CDR2 reads YDEGEE. The CDR3 covers 16 residues. V shed 3 bases, J shed 5 bases, and the junction held 11 bases outside the gene matches. The CDR3: CASSSTTPTGGTEAFF. The CDR3 DNA follows: TGTGCCAGCAGCTCCACGACCCCGACAGGGGGGACTGAAGCTTTCTTT.

This clonotype was observed at least ten times. The chain is built from TRBV5-5 and TRBJ2-7; either TRBD1 or TRBD2 may fit D (5 bases each). Germline values: CDR1 SGHKS, CDR2 YYEKEE (reference sequence). The V and J ends lost 4 bases and 3 bases respectively, with 14 bases between them. The CDR3 is 14 residues long. The CDR3 region is CASSQTGTVYEQYF. The CDR3 region has the DNA TGTGCCAGCAGCCAAACCGGGACGGTCTACGAGCAGTACTTC.

V usage is TRBV20-1 and J usage is TRBJ2-7; the D gene is possibly TRBD1 (5 bases). The V gene lost 6 bases and the J gene lost 6 bases, with 15 bases spanning the gap. The CDR3 length is 12 residues. Germline V gene lookup returns CDR1 DFQATT and CDR2 SNEGSKA (reference sequence). CDR3 DNA: TGCAGTGCCGTAGCCCACAGGCTCGAGCAGTACTTC. Translating it yields CSAVAHRLEQYF.

This clonotype appeared many times. The gene calls are TRBV7-2 and TRBJ1-2; D call uncertain. CDR3 length: 21 amino acids. Trimming removed 2 bases at V and 6 bases at J, with 34 bases between. Per the germline V gene, CDR1 is SGHTA and CDR2 is FQGNSA. CDR3 amino acids: CASSLPAGPRGIWVPLNGYTF. CDR3 nucleotide sequence: TGTGCCAGCAGCTTACCCGCCGGGCCTCGCGGTATTTGGGTGCCCCTGAATGGCTACACCTTC.

Many counts were recorded for this clonotype. The chain couples TRBV6-1 to TRBJ2-4, with TRBD1 matching 8 bases. Unmatched junction bases numbered 8, after V lost 7 bases and J lost 6 bases. Looked up from germline, CDR1 is MNHNS and CDR2 is SASEGT. This CDR3 spans 14 amino acids. In DNA, the CDR3 is TGTGCCAGCACCTCGGACAGGGCGGGAAACATTCAGTACTTC. It translates to CASTSDRAGNIQYF.

This clonotype was recorded at least ten times. This chain connects TRBV12-3 or TRBV12-4 to TRBJ2-1; D gene ambiguous. Trimming removed 2 bases from V and 7 bases from J, with 6 bases in between. The CDR3 has 12 residues. The CDR3 loop reads CASSLRPNEQFF. The CDR3 DNA follows: TGTGCCAGCAGTTTACGGCCTAATGAGCAGTTCTTC.

This clonotype came up many times. This chain connects TRBV20-1 to TRBJ2-1, with 9 bases fitting TRBD2. Germline V gene sequence: CDR1 DFQATT, CDR2 SNEGSKA (reference sequence). This CDR3 has 16 amino acids. After removal of 4 bases from V and 5 bases from J, the junction contained 12 bases not matched to a gene. DNA for the CDR3: TGCAGTGCTAATGGGGCTAGCGGGGTAGTCGACAATGAGCAGTTCTTC. Translating it yields CSANGASGVVDNEQFF.

This clonotype was observed at least ten times. V gene TRBV7-2 combines with J gene TRBJ2-1, with D uncertain. Between the trimmed V and J ends, which lost 0 bases and 8 bases, there was a span of 5 bases. There are 12 residues in the CDR3. Germline CDR1 reads SGHTA; CDR2 reads FQGNSA. This CDR3 reads CASSLASYEQFF. DNA of the CDR3: TGTGCCAGCAGCTTAGCTTCGTATGAGCAGTTCTTC.

This rearrangement joins TRBV20-1 to TRBJ1-4; D may be TRBD1 (5 bases). V was pared by 2 bases and J by 10 bases, with 20 bases between. Looked up from germline, CDR1 is DFQATT and CDR2 is SNEGSKA (reference sequence). This CDR3 contains 15 residues. The CDR3, as DNA: TGCAGTGCTAGAAGGCCAATGGGGGGAATTGGAAAACTGTTTTTT. As protein: CSARRPMGGIGKLFF.

This clonotype was observed at least ten times. The chain carries TRBV4-3 and TRBJ1-6; D possibly corresponds to TRBD1 (5 bases). V lost 0 bases and J 7 bases, leaving 7 bases between the germline ends. Germline loops: CDR1 LGHNA, CDR2 YSLEER. This CDR3 comprises 14 residues. The DNA for the CDR3 is TGCGCCAGCAGCCAAGATGGGGGGAATTCACCCCTCCACTTT. Encoded protein: CASSQDGGNSPLHF.

In its sample, this clonotype was seen many times. The chain recombines TRBV5-4 with TRBJ2-1; tentative D call: TRBD2 (5 bases). CDR3 size: 13 residues. The germline V gene has CDR1 SGHNT and CDR2 YYREEE (reference sequence). The V end lost 3 bases, the J end lost 14 bases, and 18 bases lay between the germline ends. The DNA for the CDR3 is TGTGCCAGCAGCTCTTTAATTGACTATTTCGAGTTCTTC. Residues: CASSSLIDYFEFF.

This clonotype occurred many times. This chain links TRBV29-1 with TRBJ1-4; no firm D call. CDR1 is SQVTM and CDR2 is ANQGSEA in the germline V gene. This CDR3 region has 12 residues. V dropped 7 bases and J dropped 5 bases, with 11 bases sitting between them. CDR3 coding DNA: TGCAGCGCGGTTATGGAGAATGAAAAACTGTTTTTT. It specifies CSAVMENEKLFF.

This clonotype came up many times. The chain combines TRBV20-1 with TRBJ2-1; 7 bases match TRBD1. The V gene end was trimmed by 8 bases and the J gene end by 8 bases; junction bases not matched to a gene: 12. In germline, CDR1 is DFQATT, CDR2 SNEGSKA (reference sequence). The CDR3 length is 13 residues. CDR3 protein: CSSPDRVGDEQFF. CDR3 coding DNA: TGCAGTTCGCCTGACAGGGTAGGCGATGAGCAGTTCTTC.

This clonotype was seen at least ten times. The chain has TRBV21-1 and TRBJ2-6; the table's D call TRBD2 went unverified against the DNA. TRBV21-1 corresponds to a pseudogene. The CDR3 is made up of 19 amino acids. CDR3 residues: CASSKTGTALPPWANVLTF. For the CDR3, the DNA is TGTGCCAGCAGCAAAACCGGGACTGCCCTCCCCCCCTGGGCCAACGTCCTGACTTTC.

This clonotype was seen ten or more times. This chain joins TRBV4-3 and TRBJ1-4; unclear D gene. This CDR3 has 12 amino acids. Germline CDR1 reads LGHNA; CDR2 reads YSLEER. V shed 0 bases and J shed 6 bases, with 2 bases lying between them. CDR3 in amino acids: CASSQDDEKLFF. In DNA, the CDR3 is TGCGCCAGCAGCCAAGACGATGAAAAACTGTTTTTT.

This clonotype was counted many times. The V call is TRBV11-2, the J call TRBJ2-3; 7 bases agree with TRBD1. The V and J ends lost 3 bases and 2 bases, in that order; junction bases with no gene match: 11. Germline V gene sequence: CDR1 SGHAT, CDR2 FQNNGV. This CDR3 region has 17 residues. The chain's CDR3 is CASSFGLWGQYTDTQYF. The CDR3, as DNA: TGTGCCAGCAGCTTCGGGTTGTGGGGACAGTACACAGATACGCAGTATTTT.

This clonotype was detected many times. The chain employs TRBV11-2 and TRBJ2-1; D is perhaps TRBD2 (5 bases). The germline V gene has CDR1 SGHAT and CDR2 FQNNGV. V lost 5 bases and J lost 10, with 12 bases in between. This CDR3 comprises 12 residues. CDR3 in DNA: TGTGCCAGCAGCGTTTTACAGCGGGAGCAGTTCTTC. Amino acids: CASSVLQREQFF.

In its sample, this clonotype was seen many times. V usage is TRBV11-2 and J usage is TRBJ2-1, with D perhaps TRBD2 (5 bases). The germline V gene encodes CDR1 SGHAT and CDR2 FQNNGV. Trimming shortened V by 5 bases and J by 3 bases, and 14 bases separated the two germline ends. The CDR3 has 15 amino acids. CDR3 nucleotides: TGTGCCAGCAGCAGAGGGAGCCTAGGCTACAATGAGCAGTTCTTC. It codes for CASSRGSLGYNEQFF.

This clonotype appeared a few times. The V call is TRBV5-1, the J call TRBJ2-5; TRBD2 matches at 7 bases. Germline V lookup: CDR1 SGHRS, CDR2 YFSETQ. V shed 4 bases, J shed 7 bases, and the junction held 7 bases outside the gene matches. This CDR3 is built from 13 residues. The CDR3 loop reads CASSPRGGVTQYF. CDR3 in DNA: TGCGCCAGCAGCCCACGCGGGGGAGTGACCCAGTACTTC.

There are many counts of this clonotype. V is TRBV7-2 and J is TRBJ2-5, with TRBD1 matching 12 bases. CDR3 length equals 16 residues. The germline CDR1 and CDR2 sequences are SGHTA and FQGNSA. V lost 6 bases, J lost 6 bases, and 11 bases stayed unmatched. CDR3 nucleotides: TGTGCCAGCAGTGTACCTGGGACAGGGGGCACGAAGACCCAGTACTTC. It specifies CASSVPGTGGTKTQYF.

In its sample, this clonotype was seen a few times. The DNA for the CDR3 is TGTGCCAGCAGGCCCTCTGGGGCAGCCTCTAATTCACCCCTCCACTTT. It is translated as CASRPSGAASNSPLHF. The chain employs TRBV7-9 and TRBJ1-6; the D gene is possibly TRBD1 (5 bases). Germline V CDR1 and CDR2: SEHNR, FQNEAQ (reference sequence). V was trimmed by 6 bases and J by 6 bases, leaving 18 bases between them. The CDR3 totals 16 residues.

This clonotype occurred a few times. The chain joins TRBV3-1 to TRBJ1-1; no clear D. The CDR3 loop spans 13 amino acids. V was shortened by 3 bases and J by 1 base, with 6 bases between the two germline ends. The V gene's germline CDR1 is LGHDT and CDR2 YNNKEL (reference sequence). CDR3 residues: CASSHRQNTEAFF. DNA for the CDR3: TGTGCCAGCAGCCACAGACAGAACACTGAAGCTTTCTTT.

There are many counts of this clonotype. The V call is TRBV6-5, the J call TRBJ2-7; 10 bases are a match to TRBD2. The CDR3 totals 16 residues. V shed 2 bases, J shed 2 bases, and the junction held 6 bases outside the gene matches. The germline V gene encodes CDR1 MNHEY and CDR2 SVGAGI. DNA of the CDR3: TGTGCCAGCAGTTACGGTAGCGGGGGGTCCACCTACGAGCAGTACGTC. Translated, it gives CASSYGSGGSTYEQYV.

This clonotype was counted many times. The chain uses TRBV6-5 and TRBJ1-6; 8 nucleotides agree with TRBD1. CDR3 length: 19 residues. Germline V gives CDR1 MNHEY, CDR2 SVGAGI. Losses at the gene ends were 2 bases for V and 6 bases for J; bases not matched to a gene: 15. CDR3 DNA: TGTGCCAGCAGTTACGCTATTAGGACAGGGTGGGGGGGTAATTCACCCCTCCACTTT. This codes for CASSYAIRTGWGGNSPLHF.